A selection of T cell receptor beta chains follows, all from one sample in a study of shared T cell receptors in the human thymus. TCRdb keeps only in-frame clones here, not all; method: immunoSEQ multiplex PCR. The sample gives 700,000 to 750,000 clones, 70% to 90% of which show up once; 0.008% to 0.011% is in the top ten. These same records also appear under a second study, on human thymus T cells.

Sequenced material: thymocytes. These receptors originate from a girl under three years old with a congenital heart defect. Each CDR3 is given with its conserved first and last residue. A D gene is named only where the DNA matches it firmly. Part of the rows lack a size; the others show once, few, many or a class for expanded clones.

TRBD1 once TRBJ2-7 TRBV6-1 CASSEPTGAFSDYEQYF TGTGCCAGCAGTGAACCGACAGGGGCCTTTTCGGATTACGAGCAGTACTTC
NA NA TRBJ1-4 TRBV7-9 CASSLGADNSTNEKLFF TGTGCCAGCAGCTTAGGTGCAGACAACTCAACTAATGAAAAACTGTTTTTT
TRBD2 NA TRBJ2-2 TRBV9 CASSTLAGANTGELFF TGTGCCAGCAGCACCTTAGCGGGGGCGAACACCGGGGAGCTGTTTTTT
TRBD2 NA TRBJ2-1 TRBV9 CASSDPGLAYNEQFF TGTGCCAGCAGCGACCCGGGACTAGCCTACAATGAGCAGTTCTTC
NA NA TRBJ2-6 TRBV4-2 CASSQGTVGTVVLGANVLTF TGTGCCAGCAGCCAAGGTACAGTGGGGACTGTTGTTTTAGGGGCCAACGTCCTGACTTTC
NA NA TRBJ1-3 TRBV29-1 CSVRPPDSGPRNTIYF TGCAGCGTTCGCCCCCCCGACAGTGGGCCCCGAAACACCATATATTTT
NA NA TRBJ1-2 TRBV5-1 CASSLAERNYGYTF TGCGCCAGCAGCTTGGCGGAGCGAAACTATGGCTACACCTTC
NA NA TRBJ1-1 TRBV5-6 CASSLGYSTEAFF TGTGCCAGCAGCTTGGGTTATAGTACTGAAGCTTTCTTT
NA NA TRBJ1-3 TRBV7-2 CASRPPGHLSSGNTIYF TGTGCCAGCAGACCTCCGGGACACTTGAGCTCTGGAAACACCATATATTTT
TRBD1 NA TRBJ1-1 TRBV19 CASSIAGGGMDTEAFF TGTGCCAGTAGTATAGCAGGGGGTGGTATGGACACTGAAGCTTTCTTT
NA NA TRBJ1-6 TRBV19 CASTDSLGSPLHF TGTGCCTCAACGGACAGCCTGGGTTCACCCCTCCACTTT
NA NA TRBJ2-3 TRBV10-3 CAISEEYPRDSYTDTQYF TGTGCCATCAGTGAGGAGTACCCGCGGGACAGCTACACAGATACGCAGTATTTT
TRBD1 NA TRBJ2-7 TRBV27 CASSSTGTEDYEQYF TGTGCCAGCAGTTCGACCGGGACAGAAGACTACGAGCAGTACTTC
NA NA TRBJ2-2 TRBV6-1 CASGSRGGRELFF TGTGCCAGCGGCTCCAGGGGTGGCCGGGAGCTGTTTTTT
NA NA TRBJ2-7 TRBV5-1 CASSLVPGQEYEQYF TGCGCCAGCAGCCTTGTACCGGGACAAGAATACGAGCAGTACTTC
TRBD1 once TRBJ1-2 TRBV28 CASSRKGAPGGYTF TGTGCCAGCAGTAGAAAGGGGGCCCCGGGCGGCTACACCTTC
NA NA TRBJ1-1 TRBV7-9 CASSLVGGQPNTEAFF TGTGCCAGCAGCTTAGTCGGCGGACAGCCTAACACTGAAGCTTTCTTT
NA NA TRBJ1-1 TRBV30 CAWRQGVVNTEAFF TGTGCCTGGAGACAGGGTGTCGTGAACACTGAAGCTTTCTTT
TRBD1 NA TRBJ2-7 TRBV28 CASTQRDRPYEQYF TGTGCCAGCACCCAACGGGACAGGCCCTACGAGCAGTACTTC
NA NA TRBJ1-2 TRBV6-5 CASTGGAAGYTF TGTGCCAGCACGGGAGGGGCGGCTGGCTACACCTTC
TRBD2 NA TRBJ2-2 TRBV10-3 CAISESTSGGTGELFF TGTGCCATCAGTGAGTCGACTAGCGGGGGCACCGGGGAGCTGTTTTTT
TRBD2 few TRBJ2-7 TRBV7-2 CASSFTTSGGYEQYF TGTGCCAGCAGCTTCACGACTAGCGGGGGCTACGAGCAGTACTTC
TRBD2 NA TRBJ2-3 TRBV18 CASSPLGGGAGDTQYF TGTGCCAGCTCACCTTTGGGCGGGGGGGCCGGAGATACGCAGTATTTT
TRBD1 NA TRBJ1-1 TRBV10-3 CAISETGKGPNTEAFF TGTGCCATCAGCGAGACAGGGAAAGGACCCAACACTGAAGCTTTCTTT
NA NA TRBJ1-1 TRBV10-3 CAIGRGGTEAFF TGTGCCATCGGCAGGGGAGGGACTGAAGCTTTCTTT
NA NA TRBJ1-6 TRBV19 CASRQSSYNSPLHF TGTGCCAGTCGACAGAGCTCCTATAATTCACCCCTCCACTTT
NA NA TRBJ1-1 TRBV6-5 CASSYLDDRTEAFF TGTGCCAGCAGTTACTTAGATGACAGGACTGAAGCTTTCTTT
NA NA TRBJ1-4 TRBV7-2 CASSLNPGAINEKLFF TGTGCCAGCAGCTTAAATCCTGGGGCGATAAATGAAAAACTGTTTTTT
TRBD2 NA TRBJ2-3 TRBV5-1 CASSLGLAGPGDTQYF TGCGCCAGCAGCTTGGGACTAGCGGGGCCCGGCGATACGCAGTATTTT
TRBD1 NA TRBJ1-5 TRBV28 CASSLFGQGRYQPQHF TGTGCCAGCAGTTTATTCGGACAGGGGAGGTATCAGCCCCAGCATTTT
NA NA TRBJ2-1 TRBV9 CASSVGTSIGNEQFF TGTGCCAGCAGCGTAGGAACTAGCATCGGCAATGAGCAGTTCTTC
NA NA TRBJ1-2 TRBV9 CASSGEPNYGYTF TGTGCCAGCAGCGGAGAGCCTAATTATGGCTACACCTTC
TRBD1 once TRBJ1-2 TRBV11-2 CASSPREWDRVSPNYGYTF TGTGCCAGCAGCCCCCGGGAGTGGGACAGGGTGTCCCCTAACTATGGCTACACCTTC
TRBD2 NA TRBJ2-3 TRBV4-1 CASSQGRGGPSTDTQYF TGCGCCAGCAGCCAAGGGCGCGGGGGGCCTAGCACAGATACGCAGTATTTT
TRBD1 NA TRBJ2-3 TRBV6-4 CASRLGQGDRDTQYF TGTGCCAGCAGATTGGGACAGGGGGATCGAGATACGCAGTATTTT
TRBD1 NA TRBJ2-1 TRBV28 CASRLGWDRAYNEQFF TGTGCCAGCAGACTGGGCTGGGACAGGGCCTACAATGAGCAGTTCTTC
NA NA TRBJ1-2 TRBV27 CASSFGGPDMAGYTF TGTGCCAGCAGTTTTGGAGGGCCGGATATGGCTGGCTACACCTTC
NA NA TRBJ1-1 TRBV7-2 CASTTRQVVLNTEAFF TGTGCCAGCACCACTAGACAGGTTGTACTGAACACTGAAGCTTTCTTT
NA NA TRBJ2-7 TRBV6-5 CASSYSGRGWNEQYF TGTGCCAGCAGTTACTCTGGAAGGGGCTGGAACGAGCAGTACTTC
TRBD1 NA TRBJ1-5 TRBV27 CASSSLRTGNQPQHF TGTGCCAGCAGTTCCCTCCGGACAGGGAATCAGCCCCAGCATTTT
TRBD2 NA TRBJ2-5 TRBV9 CASSALLAGQETQYF TGTGCCAGCAGCGCGTTACTAGCGGGGCAAGAGACCCAGTACTTC
NA NA TRBJ2-5 TRBV5-6 CASSLGRRGRETQYF TGTGCCAGCAGCTTGGGTCGGAGGGGCAGGGAGACCCAGTACTTC
NA NA TRBJ1-5 TRBV18 CASSPERANQPQHF TGTGCCAGCTCACCTGAGAGGGCCAATCAGCCCCAGCATTTT
TRBD1 NA TRBJ2-1 TRBV6-4 CASRADRGVTGYNEQFF TGTGCCAGCAGAGCGGACAGGGGGGTTACAGGTTACAATGAGCAGTTCTTC
NA NA TRBJ1-6 TRBV2 CASSPRRGGNPPLHF TGTGCCAGCAGCCCCAGGAGGGGAGGGAATCCACCCCTCCACTTT
TRBD1 NA TRBJ1-2 TRBV5-1 CASSSDRANYGYTF TGCGCCAGCAGCTCAGACAGGGCTAACTATGGCTACACCTTC
TRBD1 NA TRBJ1-2 TRBV6-5 CASSYTGGAGHGYTF TGTGCCAGCAGTTACACAGGGGGCGCGGGGCATGGCTACACCTTC
NA NA TRBJ1-4 TRBV6-6 CASSQQTLGQEKLFF TGTGCCAGCAGCCAACAGACACTGGGACAAGAAAAACTGTTTTTT
NA NA TRBJ2-2 TRBV5-1 CASSNTPGTNTGELFF TGCGCCAGCAGCAACACCCCCGGGACAAACACCGGGGAGCTGTTTTTT
TRBD1 once TRBJ1-1 TRBV13 CASSLRGSDGNTEAFF TGTGCCAGCAGCCTCAGGGGGTCGGATGGGAACACTGAAGCTTTCTTT
NA NA TRBJ1-2 TRBV5-6 CASSLPGRTYGYTF TGTGCCAGCAGCTTGCCGGGCCGGACTTATGGCTACACCTTC
TRBD1 once TRBJ2-1 TRBV2 CASFAFRDRFGEQFF TGTGCCAGCTTCGCCTTCCGGGACAGGTTCGGTGAGCAGTTCTTC
TRBD1 NA TRBJ1-5 TRBV6-5 CASSTTGRQPQHF TGTGCCAGCAGTACGACAGGGCGACAGCCCCAGCATTTT